This is a list of T cell receptor beta chains from one sample in a study of T cells in Graves' hyperthyroidism and ophthalmopathy. TCRdb analysed the multiplex PCR reads with MiXCR anew, one entry per CDR3 protein. The sample contains hundreds of thousands of distinct CDR3 sequences, around 20% of which appear only once. The sequenced sample was blood. The receptors were gathered from a man aged 35-49 years with Graves' ophthalmopathy. The CDR3 runs from the conserved cysteine through the conserved F or W. A D gene is named only where the DNA matches it firmly. Not every row has a clone size; where given, it reads once, few, many or a size class.

v_call,cdr3_length,d_call,j_call,clone_size,cdr3_aa,cdr3_nt
TRBV29-1,16,NA,TRBJ2-5,few,CSVDILAQRQEETQYF,TGCAGCGTTGATATATTAGCCCAAAGGCAGGAAGAGACCCAGTACTTC
TRBV2,17,TRBD1,TRBJ1-2,many,CASSERDRVGASGGYTF,TGTGCCAGCAGTGAAAGGGACAGGGTTGGGGCCTCAGGTGGCTACACCTTC
TRBV5-1,16,TRBD2,TRBJ2-2,few,CASSITTSRDTGELFF,TGCGCCAGCAGCATCACGACTAGCCGGGACACCGGGGAGCTGTTTTTT
TRBV20-1,15,NA,TRBJ2-3,many,CSARGAGTMPDTQYF,TGCAGTGCTAGAGGAGCGGGCACAATGCCAGATACGCAGTATTTT
TRBV6-1,15,TRBD1,TRBJ2-7,NA,CASSKYGTGTYEQYF,TGTGCCAGCAGCAAGTATGGGACAGGGACGTACGAGCAGTACTTC
TRBV9,15,NA,TRBJ1-4,NA,CASGNAGIANEKLFF,TGTGCCAGCGGTAACGCAGGGATCGCTAATGAAAAACTGTTTTTT
TRBV11-2,14,NA,TRBJ1-6,few,CASSLLRLDSPLHF,TGTGCCAGCAGCCTCTTAAGGTTGGATTCACCCCTCCACTTT
TRBV10-3,17,NA,TRBJ2-1,many,CAISELRRHRIKDEQFF,TGTGCCATCAGTGAGTTAAGGAGGCACAGGATCAAGGATGAGCAGTTCTTC
TRBV30,15,TRBD2,TRBJ2-3,NA,CAWIGLAGGPDTQYF,TGTGCCTGGATAGGCCTAGCGGGGGGACCAGATACGCAGTATTTT
TRBV9,14,NA,TRBJ2-7,many,CASSVGLDPYEQYF,TGTGCCAGCAGCGTAGGACTGGATCCCTACGAGCAGTACTTC
TRBV6-2/TRBV6-3,13,TRBD1,TRBJ2-7,many,CASSVRTGYEQYF,TGTGCCAGCAGTGTGAGGACAGGCTACGAGCAGTACTTC
TRBV7-8,14,NA,TRBJ2-2,many,CASSPRLGTGELFF,TGTGCCAGCAGCCCTAGACTGGGCACCGGGGAGCTGTTTTTT
TRBV6-1,13,TRBD1,TRBJ1-2,NA,CAATPGTGYGYTF,TGTGCCGCCACCCCCGGGACAGGGTATGGCTACACCTTC
TRBV24-1,17,TRBD1,TRBJ1-5,many,CATSDAAGTGDNQPQHF,TGTGCCACCAGTGATGCAGCCGGGACAGGGGACAATCAGCCCCAGCATTTT
TRBV6-1,15,NA,TRBJ1-2,few,CASSFGASGGYGYTF,TGTGCCAGCAGTTTCGGGGCATCAGGAGGCTATGGCTACACCTTC
TRBV20-1,12,NA,TRBJ1-2,NA,CSVTGGNYGYTF,TGCAGCGTTACCGGCGGAAACTATGGCTACACCTTC
TRBV6-2/TRBV6-3,15,TRBD2,TRBJ2-1,few,CASSYERGVYNEQFF,TGTGCCAGCAGTTACGAGCGGGGGGTCTACAATGAGCAGTTCTTC